This paragraph covers one TCR beta chain sequence. Its antigen is unidentified. There were healthy Caucasian individuals from Russia, aged 6 to 90, serving as donors. A J-beta primer mix and a sample-barcoded 5' primer were used in a second PCR of about 7 to 12 cycles. In TCRdb, the 5' RACE reads were re-called with MiXCR into one record per CDR3 protein. The sample yields 1.5 million to 2 million distinct CDR3 sequences, around half seen once. The data stem from a study of blood T cells in healthy people across ages. Findings of the study overall: Older age went with lower TCR beta diversity per million T cells, in a roughly linear way. The study regarded diversity estimates from one million T cells as underestimates.

Germline assignment: CDR1 LNHNV and CDR2 YYDKDF (reference sequence). Trimming removed 5 bases from V and 4 bases from J, with 11 bases in between. There are 14 residues in the CDR3. Source material: blood. J is TRBJ1-4 and V is TRBV15; D is unresolved. The receptor was derived from a middle-aged woman in good health. The CDR3 coding sequence is TGTGCCACCAGCCGGGGAGGACGTAATGAAAAACTGTTTTTT. Encoded protein: CATSRGGRNEKLFF.